This T cell receptor (beta chain) appears in the sequencing data of a study of regulatory T cells in long-lasting Graves disease. CDR1 and CDR2 from the germline V gene are MNHEY and SVGAGI. V was shortened by 2 bases and J by 6 bases, with 10 bases between the two germline ends. The CDR3 extends over 14 amino acids. Library construction for TCR beta used iRepertoire HTBI primers and Arm-PCR of CDR3 regions. From the multiplex PCR reads, TCRdb called clonotypes with MiXCR, one entry per CDR3 protein. The data show 500,000 or so distinct CDR3 sequences, about 16% seen once. Time point described: newly diagnosed GD, antithyroid drugs for less than 3 months. PBMC-derived RNA was used for the TCR library. These sequences were also reported in another study, on T cells in Graves' hyperthyroidism and ophthalmopathy.

The clonotype was recovered from a woman aged 40 to 65 with Graves disease. The chain combines TRBV6-5 with TRBJ1-4; perhaps TRBD1 as D (6 bases). This specimen consisted of peripheral blood mononuclear cells (PBMCs), obtained at new diagnosis, from a patient treated with antithyroid drugs. The CDR3 protein is CASSYGGAYEKLFF. The DNA of the CDR3 is TGTGCCAGCAGTTACGGGGGCGCCTATGAAAAACTGTTTTTT.